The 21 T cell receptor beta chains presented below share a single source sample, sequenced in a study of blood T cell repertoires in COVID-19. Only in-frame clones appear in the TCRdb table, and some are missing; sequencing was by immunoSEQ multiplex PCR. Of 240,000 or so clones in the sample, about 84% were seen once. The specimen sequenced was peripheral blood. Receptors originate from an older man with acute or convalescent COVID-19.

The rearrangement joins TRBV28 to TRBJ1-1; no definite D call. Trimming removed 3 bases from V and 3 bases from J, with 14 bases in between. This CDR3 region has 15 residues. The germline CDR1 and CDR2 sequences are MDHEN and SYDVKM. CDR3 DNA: TGTGCCAGCAGTTTTCCGGATGGAGGGTACACTGAAGCTTTCTTT. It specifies CASSFPDGGYTEAFF. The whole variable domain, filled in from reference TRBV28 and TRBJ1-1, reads DVKVTQSSRYLVKRTGEKVFLECVQDMDHENMFWYRQDPGLGLRLIYFSYDVKMKEKGDIPEGYSVSREKKERFSLILESASTNQTSMYLCASSFPDGGYTEAFFGQGTRLTVV.

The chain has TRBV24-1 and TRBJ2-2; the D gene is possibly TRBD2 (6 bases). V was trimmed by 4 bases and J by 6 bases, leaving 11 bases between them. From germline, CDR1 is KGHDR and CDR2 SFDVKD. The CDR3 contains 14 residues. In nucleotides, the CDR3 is TGTGCCACCAGTGACCGCGGGAAGGCCGGGGAGCTGTTTTTT. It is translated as CATSDRGKAGELFF.

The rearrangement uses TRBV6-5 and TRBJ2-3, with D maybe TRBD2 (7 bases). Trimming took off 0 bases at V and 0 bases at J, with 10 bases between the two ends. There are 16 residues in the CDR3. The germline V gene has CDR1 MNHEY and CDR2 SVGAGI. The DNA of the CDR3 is TGTGCCAGCAGTTACTCGTCGGGGGGCAGCACAGATACGCAGTATTTT. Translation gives CASSYSSGGSTDTQYF.

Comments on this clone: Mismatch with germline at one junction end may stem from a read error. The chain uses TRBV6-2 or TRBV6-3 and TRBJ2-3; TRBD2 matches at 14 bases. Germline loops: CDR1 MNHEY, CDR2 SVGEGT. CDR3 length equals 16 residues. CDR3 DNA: TGTGCCAGCAGTAACTCTGGACTAGCGGGGGGTGATACGCAGTATTTT. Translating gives CASSNSGLAGGDTQYF.

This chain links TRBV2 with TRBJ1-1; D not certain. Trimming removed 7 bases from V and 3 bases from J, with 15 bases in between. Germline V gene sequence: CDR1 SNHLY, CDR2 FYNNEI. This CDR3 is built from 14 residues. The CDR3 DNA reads TGTGCCAGCACACCTGCAGTGGGAGACACTGAAGCTTTCTTT. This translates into CASTPAVGDTEAFF.

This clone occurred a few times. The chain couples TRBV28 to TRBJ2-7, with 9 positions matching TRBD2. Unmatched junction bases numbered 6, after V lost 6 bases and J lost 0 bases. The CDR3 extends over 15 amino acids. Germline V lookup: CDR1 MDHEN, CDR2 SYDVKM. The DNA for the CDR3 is TGTGCCAGCAGCCCAAGCGGGGGGACCTCCTACGAGCAGTACTTC. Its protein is CASSPSGGTSYEQYF.

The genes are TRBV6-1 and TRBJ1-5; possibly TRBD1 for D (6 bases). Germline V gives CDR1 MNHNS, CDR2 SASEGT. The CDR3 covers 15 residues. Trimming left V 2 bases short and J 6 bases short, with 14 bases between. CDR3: CASSENQGIGQPQHF. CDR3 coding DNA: TGTGCCAGCAGTGAAAACCAGGGGATCGGTCAGCCCCAGCATTTT.

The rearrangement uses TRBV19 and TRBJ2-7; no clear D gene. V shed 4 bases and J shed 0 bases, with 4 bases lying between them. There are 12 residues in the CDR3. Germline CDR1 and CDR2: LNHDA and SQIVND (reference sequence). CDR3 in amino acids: CASSTGSYEQYF. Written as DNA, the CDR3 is TGTGCCAGTAGTACGGGCTCCTACGAGCAGTACTTC. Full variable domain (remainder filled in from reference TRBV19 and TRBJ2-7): DGGITQSPKYLFRKEGQNVTLSCEQNLNHDAMYWYRQDPGQGLRLIYYSQIVNDFQKGDIAEGYSVSREKKESFPLTVTSAQKNPTAFYLCASSTGSYEQYFGPGTRLTVT.

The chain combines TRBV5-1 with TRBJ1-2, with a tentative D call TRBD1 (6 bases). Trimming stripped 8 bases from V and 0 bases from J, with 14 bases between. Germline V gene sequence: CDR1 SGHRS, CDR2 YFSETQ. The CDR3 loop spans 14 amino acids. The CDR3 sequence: CASTPDRTNYGYTF. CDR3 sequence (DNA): TGCGCCAGTACCCCGGACAGAACTAACTATGGCTACACCTTC.

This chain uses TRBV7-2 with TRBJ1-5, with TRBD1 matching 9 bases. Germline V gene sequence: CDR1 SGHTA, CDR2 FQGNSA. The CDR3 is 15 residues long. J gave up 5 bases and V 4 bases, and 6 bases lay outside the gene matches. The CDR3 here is CASSSGQGSHQPQHF. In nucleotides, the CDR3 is TGTGCCAGCAGCTCCGGACAGGGGTCCCATCAGCCCCAGCATTTT.

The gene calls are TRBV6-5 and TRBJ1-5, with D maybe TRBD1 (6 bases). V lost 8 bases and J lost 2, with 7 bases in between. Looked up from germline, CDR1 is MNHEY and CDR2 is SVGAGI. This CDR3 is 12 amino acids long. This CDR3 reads CASGGGNQPQHF. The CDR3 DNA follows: TGTGCCAGCGGGGGCGGCAATCAGCCCCAGCATTTT.

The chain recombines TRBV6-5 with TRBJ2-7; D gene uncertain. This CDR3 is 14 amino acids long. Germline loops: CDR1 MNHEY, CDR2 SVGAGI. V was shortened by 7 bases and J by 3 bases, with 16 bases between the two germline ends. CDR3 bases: TGTGCCAGCATGTTGAGCGCCACCCACTACGAGCAGTACTTC. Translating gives CASMLSATHYEQYF.

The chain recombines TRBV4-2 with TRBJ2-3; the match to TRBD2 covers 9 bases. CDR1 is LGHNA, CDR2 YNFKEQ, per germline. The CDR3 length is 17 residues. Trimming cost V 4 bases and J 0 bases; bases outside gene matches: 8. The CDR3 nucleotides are TGTGCCAGCAGCCGAACACTTGCGGGAGGGAGCACAGATACGCAGTATTTT. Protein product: CASSRTLAGGSTDTQYF.

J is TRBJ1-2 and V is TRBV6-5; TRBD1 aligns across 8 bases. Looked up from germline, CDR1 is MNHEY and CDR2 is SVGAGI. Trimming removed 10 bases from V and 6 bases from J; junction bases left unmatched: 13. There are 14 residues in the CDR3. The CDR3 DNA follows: TGTGCCACTTCCGTGGACAGGGTGTTAGATGGCTACACCTTC. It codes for CATSVDRVLDGYTF.

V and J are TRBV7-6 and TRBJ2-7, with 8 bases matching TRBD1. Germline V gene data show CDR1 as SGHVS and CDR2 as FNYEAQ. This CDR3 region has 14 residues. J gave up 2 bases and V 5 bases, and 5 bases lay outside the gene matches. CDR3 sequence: CASSVRQGTYEQYF. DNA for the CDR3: TGTGCCAGCAGCGTAAGACAGGGGACCTACGAGCAGTACTTC. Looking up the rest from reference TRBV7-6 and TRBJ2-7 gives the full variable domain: GAGVSQSPRYKVTKRGQDVALRCDPISGHVSLYWYRQALGQGPEFLTYFNYEAQQDKSGLPNDRFSAERPEGSISTLTIQRTEQRDSAMYRCASSVRQGTYEQYFGPGTRLTVT.

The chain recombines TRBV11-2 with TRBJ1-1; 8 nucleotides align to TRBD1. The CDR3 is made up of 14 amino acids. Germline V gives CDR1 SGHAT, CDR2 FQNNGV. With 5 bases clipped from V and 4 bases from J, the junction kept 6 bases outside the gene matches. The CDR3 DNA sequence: TGTGCCAGCAGCCTAACAGGGGGGACCACTGAAGCTTTCTTT. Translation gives CASSLTGGTTEAFF.

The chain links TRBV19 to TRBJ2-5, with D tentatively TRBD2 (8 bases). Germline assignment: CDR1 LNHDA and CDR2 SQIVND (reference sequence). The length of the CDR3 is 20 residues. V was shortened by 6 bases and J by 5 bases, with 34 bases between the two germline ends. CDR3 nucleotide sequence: TGTGCCAGTAGCATACTCCACCCCCGGGGGGGGACAGCACGTTGGGAGACCCAGTACTTC. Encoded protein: CASSILHPRGGTARWETQYF.

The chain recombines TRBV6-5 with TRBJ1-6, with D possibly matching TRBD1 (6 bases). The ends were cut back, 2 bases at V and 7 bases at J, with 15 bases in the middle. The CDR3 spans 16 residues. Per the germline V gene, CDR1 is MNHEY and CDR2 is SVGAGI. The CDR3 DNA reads TGTGCCAGCAGTTACACCCAATCCACAGGGAATTCACCCCTCCACTTT. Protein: CASSYTQSTGNSPLHF.

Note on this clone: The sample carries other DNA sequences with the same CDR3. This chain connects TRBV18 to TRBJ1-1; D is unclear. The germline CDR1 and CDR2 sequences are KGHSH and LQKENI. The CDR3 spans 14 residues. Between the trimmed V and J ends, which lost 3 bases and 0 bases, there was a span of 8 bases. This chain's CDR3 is CASSPVRLNTEAFF. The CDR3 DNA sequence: TGTGCCAGCTCACCGGTCAGGTTGAACACTGAAGCTTTCTTT.

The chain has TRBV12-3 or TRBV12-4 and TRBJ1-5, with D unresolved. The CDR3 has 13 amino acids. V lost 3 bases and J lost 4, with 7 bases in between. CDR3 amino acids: CASSFHNNQPQHF. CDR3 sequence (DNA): TGTGCCAGCAGTTTTCACAATAATCAGCCCCAGCATTTT.

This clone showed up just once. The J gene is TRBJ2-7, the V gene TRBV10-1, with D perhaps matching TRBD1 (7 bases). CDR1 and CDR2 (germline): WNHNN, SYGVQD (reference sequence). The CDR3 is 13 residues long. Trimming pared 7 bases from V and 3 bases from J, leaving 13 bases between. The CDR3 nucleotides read TGCGCCAGCAATACGCGGGACAGCTACGAGCAGTACTTC. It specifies CASNTRDSYEQYF.